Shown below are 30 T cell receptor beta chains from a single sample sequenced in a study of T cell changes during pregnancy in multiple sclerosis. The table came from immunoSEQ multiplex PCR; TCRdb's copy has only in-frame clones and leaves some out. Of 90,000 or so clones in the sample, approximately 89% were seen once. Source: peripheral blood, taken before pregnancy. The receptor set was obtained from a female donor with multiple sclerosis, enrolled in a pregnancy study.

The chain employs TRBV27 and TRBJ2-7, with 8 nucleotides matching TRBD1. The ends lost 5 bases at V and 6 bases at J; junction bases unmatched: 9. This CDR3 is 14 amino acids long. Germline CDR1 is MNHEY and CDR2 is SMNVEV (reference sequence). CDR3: CASSLGQGEGEQYF. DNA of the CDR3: TGTGCCAGCAGTCTAGGACAGGGCGAGGGCGAGCAGTACTTC.

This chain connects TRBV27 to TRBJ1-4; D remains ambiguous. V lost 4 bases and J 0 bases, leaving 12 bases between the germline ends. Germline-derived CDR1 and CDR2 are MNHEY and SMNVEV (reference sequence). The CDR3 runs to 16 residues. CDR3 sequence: CASSSFRGATNEKLFF. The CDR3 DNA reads TGTGCCAGCAGTTCGTTTCGGGGAGCAACTAATGAAAAACTGTTTTTT.

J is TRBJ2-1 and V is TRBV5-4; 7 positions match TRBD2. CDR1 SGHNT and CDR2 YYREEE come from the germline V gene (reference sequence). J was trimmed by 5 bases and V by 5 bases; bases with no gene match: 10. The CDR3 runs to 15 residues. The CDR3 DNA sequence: TGTGCCAGCAGTCCTACTAGCGACCCTAACAATGAGCAGTTCTTC. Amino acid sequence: CASSPTSDPNNEQFF. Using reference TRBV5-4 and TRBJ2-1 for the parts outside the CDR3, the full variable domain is ETGVTQSPTHLIKTRGQQVTLRCSSQSGHNTVSWYQQALGQGPQFIFQYYREEENGRGNFPPRFSGLQFPNYSSELNVNALELDDSALYLCASSPTSDPNNEQFFGPGTRLTVL.

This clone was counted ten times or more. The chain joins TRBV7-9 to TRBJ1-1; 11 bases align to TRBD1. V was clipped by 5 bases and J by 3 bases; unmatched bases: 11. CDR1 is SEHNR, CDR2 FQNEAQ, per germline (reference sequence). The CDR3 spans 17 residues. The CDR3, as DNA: TGTGCCAGCAGCCCAGGGACAGGGGGAGTGACAGACACTGAAGCTTTCTTT. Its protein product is CASSPGTGGVTDTEAFF. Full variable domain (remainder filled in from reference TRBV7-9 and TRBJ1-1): DTGVSQNPRHKITKRGQNVTFRCDPISEHNRLYWYRQTLGQGPEFLTYFQNEAQLEKSRLLSDRFSAERPKGSFSTLEIQRTEQGDSAMYLCASSPGTGGVTDTEAFFGQGTRLTVV.

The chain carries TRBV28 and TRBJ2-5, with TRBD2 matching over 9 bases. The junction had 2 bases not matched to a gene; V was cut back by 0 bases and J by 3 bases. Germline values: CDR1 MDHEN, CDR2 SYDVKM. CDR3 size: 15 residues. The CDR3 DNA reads TGTGCCAGCAGTTTATGGACTAGCGGTAAAGAGACCCAGTACTTC. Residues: CASSLWTSGKETQYF.

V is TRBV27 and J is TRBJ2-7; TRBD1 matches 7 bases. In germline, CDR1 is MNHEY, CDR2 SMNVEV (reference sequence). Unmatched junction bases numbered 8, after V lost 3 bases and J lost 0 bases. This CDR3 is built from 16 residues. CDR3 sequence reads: CASSFSGQLLSYEQYF. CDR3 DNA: TGTGCCAGCAGTTTCTCGGGACAGCTCCTCTCCTACGAGCAGTACTTC.

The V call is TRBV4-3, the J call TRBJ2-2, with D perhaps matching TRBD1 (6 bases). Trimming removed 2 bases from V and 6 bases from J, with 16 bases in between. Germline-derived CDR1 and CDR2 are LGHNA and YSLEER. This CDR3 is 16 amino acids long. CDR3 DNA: TGCGCCAGCAGCCAATTGACAGGAGGAGGACCCGGGGAGCTGTTTTTT. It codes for CASSQLTGGGPGELFF.

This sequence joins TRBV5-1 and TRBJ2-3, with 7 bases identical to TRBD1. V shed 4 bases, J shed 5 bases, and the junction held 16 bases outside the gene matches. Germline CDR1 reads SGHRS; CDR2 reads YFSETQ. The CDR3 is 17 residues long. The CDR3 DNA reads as TGCGCCAGCAGCCCCCTCGGAAGACAGGGTGGAGGAGATACGCAGTATTTT. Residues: CASSPLGRQGGGDTQYF.

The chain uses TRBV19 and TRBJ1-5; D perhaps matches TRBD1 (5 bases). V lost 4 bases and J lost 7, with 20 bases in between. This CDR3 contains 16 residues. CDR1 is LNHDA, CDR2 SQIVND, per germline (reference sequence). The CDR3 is CASSSPFRDYGQPQHF. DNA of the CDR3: TGTGCCAGTAGTAGCCCATTCAGGGACTACGGGCAGCCCCAGCATTTT.

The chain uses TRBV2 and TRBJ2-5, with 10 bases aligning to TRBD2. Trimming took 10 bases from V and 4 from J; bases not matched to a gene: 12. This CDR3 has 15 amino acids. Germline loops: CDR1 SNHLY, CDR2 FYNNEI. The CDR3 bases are TGTGCCACCGCCTTAGCGGGAGGTATAGTAGAGACCCAGTACTTC. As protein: CATALAGGIVETQYF. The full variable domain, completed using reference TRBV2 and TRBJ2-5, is EPEVTQTPSHQVTQMGQEVILRCVPISNHLYFYWYRQILGQKVEFLVSFYNNEISEKSEIFDDQFSVERPDGSNFTLKIRSTKLEDSAMYFCATALAGGIVETQYFGPGTRLLVL.

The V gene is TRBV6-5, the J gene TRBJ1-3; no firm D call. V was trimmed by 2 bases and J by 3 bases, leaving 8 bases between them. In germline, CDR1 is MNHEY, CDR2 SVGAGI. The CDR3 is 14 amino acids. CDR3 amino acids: CASSYGADGNTIYF. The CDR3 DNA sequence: TGTGCCAGCAGTTACGGCGCGGATGGAAACACCATATATTTT.

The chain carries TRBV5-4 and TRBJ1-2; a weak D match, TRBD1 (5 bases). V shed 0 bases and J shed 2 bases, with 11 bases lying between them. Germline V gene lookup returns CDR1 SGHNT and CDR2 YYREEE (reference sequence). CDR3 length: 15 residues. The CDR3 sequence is CASSLGTLSNYGYTF. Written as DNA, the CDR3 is TGTGCCAGCAGCTTGGGGACACTCTCGAACTATGGCTACACCTTC.

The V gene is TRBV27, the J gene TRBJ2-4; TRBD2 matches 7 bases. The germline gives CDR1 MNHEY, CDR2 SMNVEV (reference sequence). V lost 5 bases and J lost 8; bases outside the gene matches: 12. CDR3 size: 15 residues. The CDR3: CASSPRGGVWDIQYF. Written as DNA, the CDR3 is TGTGCCAGCAGTCCCCGTGGGGGGGTTTGGGACATTCAGTACTTC.

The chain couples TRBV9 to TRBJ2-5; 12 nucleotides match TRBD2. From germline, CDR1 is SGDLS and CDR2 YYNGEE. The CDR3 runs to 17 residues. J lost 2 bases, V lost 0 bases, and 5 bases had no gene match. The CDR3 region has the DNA TGTGCCAGCAGCGTAGTGGGACTAGCGGGCCCTCAAGAGACCCAGTACTTC. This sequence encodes CASSVVGLAGPQETQYF.

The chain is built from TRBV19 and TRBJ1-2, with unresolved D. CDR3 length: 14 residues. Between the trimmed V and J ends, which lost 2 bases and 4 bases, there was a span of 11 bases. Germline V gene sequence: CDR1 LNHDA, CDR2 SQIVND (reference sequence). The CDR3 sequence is CASSIRHSSYGYTF. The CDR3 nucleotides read TGTGCCAGTAGTATACGGCACAGTTCCTATGGCTACACCTTC.

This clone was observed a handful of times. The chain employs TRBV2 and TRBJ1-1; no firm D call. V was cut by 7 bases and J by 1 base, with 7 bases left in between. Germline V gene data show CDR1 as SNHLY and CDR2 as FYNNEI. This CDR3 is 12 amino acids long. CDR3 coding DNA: TGTGCCAGCACCCGGGGGAACACTGAAGCTTTCTTT. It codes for CASTRGNTEAFF.

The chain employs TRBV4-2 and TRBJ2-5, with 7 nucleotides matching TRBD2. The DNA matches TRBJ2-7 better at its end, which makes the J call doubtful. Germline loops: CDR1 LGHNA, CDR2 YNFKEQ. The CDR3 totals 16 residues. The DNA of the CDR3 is TGTGCCAGCAGCCAGTACGGGGGGACGGTAGCGTACGAGCAGTACTTC. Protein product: CASSQYGGTVAYEQYF.

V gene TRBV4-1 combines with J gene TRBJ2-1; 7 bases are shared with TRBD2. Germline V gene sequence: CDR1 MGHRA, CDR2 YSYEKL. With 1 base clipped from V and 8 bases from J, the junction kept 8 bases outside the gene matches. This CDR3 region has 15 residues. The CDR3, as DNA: TGCGCCAGCAGCCAAGTTGGGACTACTAGCGATGAGCAGTTCTTC. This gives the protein CASSQVGTTSDEQFF.

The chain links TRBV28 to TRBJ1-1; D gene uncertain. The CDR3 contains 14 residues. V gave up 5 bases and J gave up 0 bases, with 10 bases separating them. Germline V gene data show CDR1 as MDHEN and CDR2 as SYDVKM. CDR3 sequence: CASSPHSMNTEAFF. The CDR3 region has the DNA TGTGCCAGCAGTCCGCACAGTATGAACACTGAAGCTTTCTTT.

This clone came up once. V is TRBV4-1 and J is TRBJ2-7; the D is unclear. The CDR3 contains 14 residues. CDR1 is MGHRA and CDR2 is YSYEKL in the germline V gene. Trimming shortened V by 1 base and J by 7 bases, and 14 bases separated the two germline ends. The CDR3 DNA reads TGCGCCAGCAGCCAAGGAGAAGCGAGAGGAGAGCAGTACTTC. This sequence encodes CASSQGEARGEQYF.

The CDR3 spells CASSRGGGDGYTF. CDR3 DNA sequence: TGTGCCAGCAGCCGCGGAGGGGGCGATGGCTACACCTTC. The chain carries TRBV7-6 and TRBJ1-2; 7 nucleotides align to TRBD1. The CDR3 contains 13 residues. The trim removed 5 bases at V and 6 bases at J, leaving 6 bases unmatched. The germline V gene has CDR1 SGHVS and CDR2 FNYEAQ.

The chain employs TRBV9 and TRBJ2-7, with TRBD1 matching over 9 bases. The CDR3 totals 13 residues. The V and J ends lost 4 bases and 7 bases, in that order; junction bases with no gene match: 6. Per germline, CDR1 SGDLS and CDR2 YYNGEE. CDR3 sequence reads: CASSLTGGGEQYF. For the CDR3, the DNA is TGTGCCAGCAGCTTAACAGGGGGCGGAGAGCAGTACTTC.

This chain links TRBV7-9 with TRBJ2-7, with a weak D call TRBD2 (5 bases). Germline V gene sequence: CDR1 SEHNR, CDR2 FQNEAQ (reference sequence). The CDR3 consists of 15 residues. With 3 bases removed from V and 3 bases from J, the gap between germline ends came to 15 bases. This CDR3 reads CASSLSRGSDYEQYF. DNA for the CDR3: TGTGCCAGCAGCTTGAGTCGGGGTTCAGACTACGAGCAGTACTTC.

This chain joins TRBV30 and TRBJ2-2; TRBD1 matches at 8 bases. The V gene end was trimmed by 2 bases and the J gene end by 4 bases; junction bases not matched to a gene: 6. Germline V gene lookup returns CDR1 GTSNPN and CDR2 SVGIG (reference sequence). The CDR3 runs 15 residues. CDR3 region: CAWSNQGAGTGELFF. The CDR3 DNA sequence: TGTGCCTGGAGTAACCAGGGGGCCGGCACCGGGGAGCTGTTTTTT.

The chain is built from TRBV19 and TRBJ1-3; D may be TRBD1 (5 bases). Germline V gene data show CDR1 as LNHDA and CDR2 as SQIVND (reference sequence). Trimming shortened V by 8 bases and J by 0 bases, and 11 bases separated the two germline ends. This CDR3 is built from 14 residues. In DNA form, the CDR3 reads TGTGCCAGTCAGGGTTTTTACTCTGGAAACACCATATATTTT. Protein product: CASQGFYSGNTIYF.

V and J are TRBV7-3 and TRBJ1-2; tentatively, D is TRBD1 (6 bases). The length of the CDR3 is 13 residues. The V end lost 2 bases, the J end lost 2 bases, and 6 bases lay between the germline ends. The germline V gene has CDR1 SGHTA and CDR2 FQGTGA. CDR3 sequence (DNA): TGTGCCAGCAGCTTAGGACAGAACTATGGCTACACCTTC. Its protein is CASSLGQNYGYTF.

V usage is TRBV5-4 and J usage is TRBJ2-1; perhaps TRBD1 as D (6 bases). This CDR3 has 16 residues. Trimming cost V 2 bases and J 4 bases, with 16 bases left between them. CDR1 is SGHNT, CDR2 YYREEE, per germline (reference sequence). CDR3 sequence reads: CASSFRDKYPYNEQFF. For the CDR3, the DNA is TGTGCCAGCAGCTTCCGGGACAAATATCCGTACAATGAGCAGTTCTTC.

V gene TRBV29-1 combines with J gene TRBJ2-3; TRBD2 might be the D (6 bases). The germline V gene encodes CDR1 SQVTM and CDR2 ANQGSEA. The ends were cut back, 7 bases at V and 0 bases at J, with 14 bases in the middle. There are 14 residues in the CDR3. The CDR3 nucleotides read TGCAGCGCCCAAGAGGGGACTAGCACAGATACGCAGTATTTT. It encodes CSAQEGTSTDTQYF.

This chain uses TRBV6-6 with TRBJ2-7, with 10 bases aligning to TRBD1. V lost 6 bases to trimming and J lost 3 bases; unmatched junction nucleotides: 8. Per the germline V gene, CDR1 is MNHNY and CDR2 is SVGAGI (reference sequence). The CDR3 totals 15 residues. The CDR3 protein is CASSAPGTGDYEQYF. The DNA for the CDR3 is TGTGCCAGCAGCGCCCCCGGGACAGGGGACTACGAGCAGTACTTC.

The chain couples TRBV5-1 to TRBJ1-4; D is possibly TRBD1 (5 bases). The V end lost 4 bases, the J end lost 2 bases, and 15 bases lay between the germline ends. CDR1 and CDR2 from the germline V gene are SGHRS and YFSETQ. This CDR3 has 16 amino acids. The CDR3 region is CASSPPTGRTNEKLFF. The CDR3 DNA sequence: TGCGCCAGCAGCCCACCAACAGGTCGGACTAATGAAAAACTGTTTTTT.